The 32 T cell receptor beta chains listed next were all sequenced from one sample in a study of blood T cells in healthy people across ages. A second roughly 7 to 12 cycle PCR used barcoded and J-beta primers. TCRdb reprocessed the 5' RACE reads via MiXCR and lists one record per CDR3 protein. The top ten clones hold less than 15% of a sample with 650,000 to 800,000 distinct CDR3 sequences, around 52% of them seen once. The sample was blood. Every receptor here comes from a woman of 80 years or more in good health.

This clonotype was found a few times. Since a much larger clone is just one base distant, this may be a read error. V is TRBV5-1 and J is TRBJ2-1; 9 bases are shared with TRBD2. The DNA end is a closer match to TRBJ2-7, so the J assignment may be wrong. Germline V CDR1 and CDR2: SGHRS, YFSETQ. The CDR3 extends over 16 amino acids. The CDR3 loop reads CASSLDLAGSYNEQYF. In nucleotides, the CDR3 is TGCGCCAGCAGCTTGGACCTAGCGGGGTCCTACAATGAGCAGTACTTC.

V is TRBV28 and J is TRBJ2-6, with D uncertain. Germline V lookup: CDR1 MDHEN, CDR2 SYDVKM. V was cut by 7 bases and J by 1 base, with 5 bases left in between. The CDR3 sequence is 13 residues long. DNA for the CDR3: TGTGCCAGCAAGAGGTCTGGGGCCAACGTCCTGACTTTC. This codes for CASKRSGANVLTF.

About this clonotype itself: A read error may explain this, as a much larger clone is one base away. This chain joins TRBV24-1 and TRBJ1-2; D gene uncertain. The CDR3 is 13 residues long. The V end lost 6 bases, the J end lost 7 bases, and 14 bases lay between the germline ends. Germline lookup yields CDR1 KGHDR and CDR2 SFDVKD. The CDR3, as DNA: TGTGCCACCAGTTCGAGCGATCACTCTGGCTACACCTTC. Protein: CATSSSDHSGYTF.

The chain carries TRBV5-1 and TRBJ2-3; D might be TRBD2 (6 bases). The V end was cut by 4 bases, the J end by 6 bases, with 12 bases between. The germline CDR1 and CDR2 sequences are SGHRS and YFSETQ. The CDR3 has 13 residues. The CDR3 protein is CASSRGGGDTQYF. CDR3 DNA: TGCGCCAGCAGCCGTGGCGGAGGGGATACGCAGTATTTT.

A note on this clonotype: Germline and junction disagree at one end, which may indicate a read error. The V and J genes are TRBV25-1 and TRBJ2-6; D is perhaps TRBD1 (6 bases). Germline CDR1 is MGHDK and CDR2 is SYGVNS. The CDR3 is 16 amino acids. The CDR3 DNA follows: TGTGCCAGCGGGAAGACAGGTCGCTCTGGGGCCAGCGTCCTGACTTTC. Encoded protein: CASGKTGRSGASVLTF. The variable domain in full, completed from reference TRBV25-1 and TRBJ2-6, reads EADIYQTPRYLVIGTGKKITLECSQTMGHDKMYWYQQDPGMELHLIHYSYGVNSTEKGDLSSESTVSRIRTEHFPLTLESARPSHTSQYLCASGKTGRSGASVLTFGAGSRLTVL.

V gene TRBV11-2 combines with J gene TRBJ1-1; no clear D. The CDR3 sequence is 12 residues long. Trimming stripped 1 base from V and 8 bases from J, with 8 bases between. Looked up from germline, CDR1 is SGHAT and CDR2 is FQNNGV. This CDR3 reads CASSLVVVEAFF. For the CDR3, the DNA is TGTGCCAGCAGCTTAGTTGTCGTGGAAGCTTTCTTT.

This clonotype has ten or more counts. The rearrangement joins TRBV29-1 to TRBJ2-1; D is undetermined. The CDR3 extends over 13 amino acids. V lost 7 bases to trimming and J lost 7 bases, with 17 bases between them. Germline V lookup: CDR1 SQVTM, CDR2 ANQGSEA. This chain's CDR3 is CSGLVTSKNEQFF. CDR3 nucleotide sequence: TGCAGCGGCCTAGTGACAAGCAAGAATGAGCAGTTCTTC.

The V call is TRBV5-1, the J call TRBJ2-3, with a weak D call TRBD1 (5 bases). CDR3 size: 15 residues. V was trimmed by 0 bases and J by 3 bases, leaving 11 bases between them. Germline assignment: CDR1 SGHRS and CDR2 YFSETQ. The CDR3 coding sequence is TGCGCCAGCAGCTTGGTTGTAGCAGGGACAGATACGCAGTATTTT. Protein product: CASSLVVAGTDTQYF.

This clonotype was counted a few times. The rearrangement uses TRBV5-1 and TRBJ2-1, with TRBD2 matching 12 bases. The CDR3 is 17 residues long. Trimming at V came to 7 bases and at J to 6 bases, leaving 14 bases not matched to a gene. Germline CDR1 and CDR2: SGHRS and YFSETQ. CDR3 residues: CASLGLAGSPPGNEQFF. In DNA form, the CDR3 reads TGCGCCAGCCTAGGACTAGCGGGATCCCCCCCTGGCAATGAGCAGTTCTTC.

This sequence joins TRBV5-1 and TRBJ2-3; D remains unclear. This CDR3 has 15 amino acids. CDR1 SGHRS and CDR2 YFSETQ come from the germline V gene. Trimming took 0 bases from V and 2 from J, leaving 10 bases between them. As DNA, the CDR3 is TGCGCCAGCAGCTTGGCCGTAGGATCCACAGATACGCAGTATTTT. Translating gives CASSLAVGSTDTQYF. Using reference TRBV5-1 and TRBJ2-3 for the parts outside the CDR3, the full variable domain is KAGVTQTPRYLIKTRGQQVTLSCSPISGHRSVSWYQQTPGQGLQFLFEYFSETQRNKGNFPGRFSGRQFSNSRSEMNVSTLELGDSALYLCASSLAVGSTDTQYFGPGTRLTVL.

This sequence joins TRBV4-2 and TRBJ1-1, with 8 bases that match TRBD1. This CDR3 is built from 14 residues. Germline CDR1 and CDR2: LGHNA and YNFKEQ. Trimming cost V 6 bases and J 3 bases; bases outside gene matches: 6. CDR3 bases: TGTGCCAGCAGTCACCTGACAGGGGACACTGAAGCTTTCTTT. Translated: CASSHLTGDTEAFF.

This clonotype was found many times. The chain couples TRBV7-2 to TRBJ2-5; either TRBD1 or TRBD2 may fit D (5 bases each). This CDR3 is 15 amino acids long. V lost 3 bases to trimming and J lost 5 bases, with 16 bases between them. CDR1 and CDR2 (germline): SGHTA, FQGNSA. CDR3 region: CASSLFMLGDETQYF. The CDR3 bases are TGTGCCAGCAGCTTGTTTATGCTGGGGGACGAGACCCAGTACTTC.

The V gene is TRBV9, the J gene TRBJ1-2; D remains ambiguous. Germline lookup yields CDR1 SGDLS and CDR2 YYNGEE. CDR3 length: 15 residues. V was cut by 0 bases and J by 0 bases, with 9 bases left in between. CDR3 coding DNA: TGTGCCAGCAGCGTAGGTGGAGGGTCTAACTATGGCTACACCTTC. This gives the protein CASSVGGGSNYGYTF. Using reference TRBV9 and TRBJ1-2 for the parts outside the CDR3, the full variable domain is DSGVTQTPKHLITATGQRVTLRCSPRSGDLSVYWYQQSLDQGLQFLIQYYNGEERAKGNILERFSAQQFPDLHSELNLSSLELGDSALYFCASSVGGGSNYGYTFGSGTRLTVV.

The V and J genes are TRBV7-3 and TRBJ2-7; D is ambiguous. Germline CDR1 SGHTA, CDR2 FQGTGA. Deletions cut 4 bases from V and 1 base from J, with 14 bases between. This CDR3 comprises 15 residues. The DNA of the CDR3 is TGTGCCAGCAGCTCCCCCCCGCACAGATCCTACGAGCAGTACTTC. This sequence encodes CASSSPPHRSYEQYF.

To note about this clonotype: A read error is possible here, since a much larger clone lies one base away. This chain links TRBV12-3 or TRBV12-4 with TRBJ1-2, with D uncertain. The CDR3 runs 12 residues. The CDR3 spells CAISFNGWGYTF. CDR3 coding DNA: TGTGCCATCAGTTTTAATGGATGGGGCTACACCTTC.

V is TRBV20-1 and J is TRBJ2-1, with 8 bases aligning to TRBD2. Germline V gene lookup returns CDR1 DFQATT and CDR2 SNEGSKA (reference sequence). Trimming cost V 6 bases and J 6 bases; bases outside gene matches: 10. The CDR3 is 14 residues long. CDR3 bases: TGCAGTGCCCCATTGAGCGGGAGTATCAATGAGCAGTTCTTC. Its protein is CSAPLSGSINEQFF.

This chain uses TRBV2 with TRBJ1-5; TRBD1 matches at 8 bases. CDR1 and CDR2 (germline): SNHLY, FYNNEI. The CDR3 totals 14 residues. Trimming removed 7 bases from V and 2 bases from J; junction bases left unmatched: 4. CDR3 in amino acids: CASTPTGGNQPQHF. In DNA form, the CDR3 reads TGTGCCAGCACCCCGACAGGGGGCAATCAGCCCCAGCATTTT.

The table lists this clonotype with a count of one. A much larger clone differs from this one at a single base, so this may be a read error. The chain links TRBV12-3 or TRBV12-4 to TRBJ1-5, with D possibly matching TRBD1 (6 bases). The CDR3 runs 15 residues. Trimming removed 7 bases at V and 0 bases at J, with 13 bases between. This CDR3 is CASTLGHHSNQPQHF. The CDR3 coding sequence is TGTGCCAGCACCCTGGGACACCATAGCAATCAGCCCCAGCATTTT.

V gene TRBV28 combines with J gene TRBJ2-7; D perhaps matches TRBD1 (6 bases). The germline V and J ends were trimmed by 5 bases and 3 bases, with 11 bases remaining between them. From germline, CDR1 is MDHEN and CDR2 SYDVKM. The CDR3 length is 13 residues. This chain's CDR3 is CASSPGVFYEQYF. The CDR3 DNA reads TGTGCCAGCAGTCCAGGGGTCTTCTACGAGCAGTACTTC. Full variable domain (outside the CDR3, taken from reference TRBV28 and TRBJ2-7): DVKVTQSSRYLVKRTGEKVFLECVQDMDHENMFWYRQDPGLGLRLIYFSYDVKMKEKGDIPEGYSVSREKKERFSLILESASTNQTSMYLCASSPGVFYEQYFGPGTRLTVT.

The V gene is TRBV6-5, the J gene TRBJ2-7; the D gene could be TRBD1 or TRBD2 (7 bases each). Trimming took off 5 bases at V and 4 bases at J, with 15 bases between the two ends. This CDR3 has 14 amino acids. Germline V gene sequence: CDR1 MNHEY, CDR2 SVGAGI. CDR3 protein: CASSTTGEGYEQYF. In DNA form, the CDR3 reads TGTGCCAGCAGTACCACAGGGGAGGGTTACGAGCAGTACTTC.

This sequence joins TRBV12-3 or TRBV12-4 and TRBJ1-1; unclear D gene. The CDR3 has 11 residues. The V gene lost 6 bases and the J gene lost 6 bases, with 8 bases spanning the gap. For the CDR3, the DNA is TGTGCCAGCAGACTTGGACCTGAAGCTTTCTTT. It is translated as CASRLGPEAFF.

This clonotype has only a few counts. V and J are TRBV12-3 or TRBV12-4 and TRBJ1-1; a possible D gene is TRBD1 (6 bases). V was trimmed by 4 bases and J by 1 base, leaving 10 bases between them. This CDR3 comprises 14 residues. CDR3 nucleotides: TGTGCCAGCAGTTACGCCAGGGGGAACACTGAAGCTTTCTTT. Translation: CASSYARGNTEAFF.

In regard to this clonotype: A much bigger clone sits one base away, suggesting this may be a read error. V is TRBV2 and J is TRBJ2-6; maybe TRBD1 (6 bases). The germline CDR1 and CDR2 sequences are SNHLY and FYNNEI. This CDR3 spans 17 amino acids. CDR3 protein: CAGRKGGMGSGANVLTF. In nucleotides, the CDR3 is TGTGCCGGCAGAAAAGGGGGAATGGGCTCTGGGGCCAACGTCCTGACTTTC.

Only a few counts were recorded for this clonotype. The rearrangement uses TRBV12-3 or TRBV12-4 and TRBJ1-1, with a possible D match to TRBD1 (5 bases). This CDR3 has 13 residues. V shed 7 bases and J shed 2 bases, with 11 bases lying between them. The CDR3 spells CASTIRDNTEAFF. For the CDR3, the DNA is TGTGCCAGCACTATCCGGGACAACACTGAAGCTTTCTTT.

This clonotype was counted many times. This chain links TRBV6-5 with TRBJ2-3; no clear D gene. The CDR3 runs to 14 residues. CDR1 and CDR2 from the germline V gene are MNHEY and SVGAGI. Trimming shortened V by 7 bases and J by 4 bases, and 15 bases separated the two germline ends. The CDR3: CASTLRGVADTQYF. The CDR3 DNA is TGTGCCAGCACCTTACGTGGGGTAGCAGATACGCAGTATTTT.

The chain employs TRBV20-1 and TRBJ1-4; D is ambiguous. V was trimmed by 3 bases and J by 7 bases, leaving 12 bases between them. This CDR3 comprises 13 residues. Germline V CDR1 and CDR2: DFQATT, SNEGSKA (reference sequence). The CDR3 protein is CSASWVRGEKLFF. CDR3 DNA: TGCAGTGCTAGCTGGGTGCGGGGTGAAAAACTGTTTTTT.

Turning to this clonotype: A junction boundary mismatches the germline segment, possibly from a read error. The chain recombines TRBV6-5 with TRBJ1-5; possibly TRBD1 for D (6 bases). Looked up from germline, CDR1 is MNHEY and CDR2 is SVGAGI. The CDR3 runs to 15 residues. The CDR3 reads CAGSYAARDNQPQHF. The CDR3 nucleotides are TGTGCCGGCAGTTACGCCGCCCGGGACAACCAGCCCCAGCATTTT.

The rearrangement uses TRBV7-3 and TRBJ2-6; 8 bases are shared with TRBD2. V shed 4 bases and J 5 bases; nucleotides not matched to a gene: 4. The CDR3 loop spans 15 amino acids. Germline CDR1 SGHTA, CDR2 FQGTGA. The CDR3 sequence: CASSSPGGRANVLTF. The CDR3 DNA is TGTGCCAGCAGCTCCCCGGGAGGGCGGGCCAACGTCCTGACTTTC.

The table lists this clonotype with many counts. This CDR3 reads CASSPGRYNSPLHF. The CDR3 DNA reads TGTGCCAGCAGCCCGGGACGGTATAATTCACCCCTCCACTTT. The V and J genes are TRBV7-2 and TRBJ1-6, with D possibly matching TRBD1 (5 bases). V lost 5 bases and J 4 bases, leaving 9 bases between the germline ends. Germline loops: CDR1 SGHTA, CDR2 FQGNSA. The CDR3 contains 14 residues. The full variable domain, with the rest looked up from reference TRBV7-2 and TRBJ1-6, is GAGVSQSPSNKVTEKGKDVELRCDPISGHTALYWYRQSLGQGLEFLIYFQGNSAPDKSGLPSDRFSAERTGGSVSTLTIQRTQQEDSAVYLCASSPGRYNSPLHFGNGTRLTVT.

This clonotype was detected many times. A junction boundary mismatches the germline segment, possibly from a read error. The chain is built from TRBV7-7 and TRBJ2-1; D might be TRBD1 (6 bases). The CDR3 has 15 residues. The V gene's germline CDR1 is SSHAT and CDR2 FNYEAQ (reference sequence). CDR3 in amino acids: CASSFGQSSYNEQFF. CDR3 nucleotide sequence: TGTGCTAGCAGCTTCGGACAGAGCTCCTACAATGAGCAGTTCTTC.

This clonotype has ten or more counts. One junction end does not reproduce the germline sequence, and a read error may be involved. The DNA for the CDR3 is TGTGCCAGCAGGAGAGGCTCTAGCACAGATACGCAGTATTTT. It codes for CASRRGSSTDTQYF. The chain recombines TRBV5-1 with TRBJ2-3, with unresolved D. This CDR3 spans 14 amino acids. Looked up from germline, CDR1 is SGHRS and CDR2 is YFSETQ.

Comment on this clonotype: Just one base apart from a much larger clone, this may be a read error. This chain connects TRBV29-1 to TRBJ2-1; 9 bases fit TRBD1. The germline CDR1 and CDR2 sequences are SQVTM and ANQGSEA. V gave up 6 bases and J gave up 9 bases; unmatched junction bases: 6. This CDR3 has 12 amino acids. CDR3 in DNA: TGCAGCGTGGGGACAGGGACCGGTGAGCAGTTCTTC. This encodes CSVGTGTGEQFF.